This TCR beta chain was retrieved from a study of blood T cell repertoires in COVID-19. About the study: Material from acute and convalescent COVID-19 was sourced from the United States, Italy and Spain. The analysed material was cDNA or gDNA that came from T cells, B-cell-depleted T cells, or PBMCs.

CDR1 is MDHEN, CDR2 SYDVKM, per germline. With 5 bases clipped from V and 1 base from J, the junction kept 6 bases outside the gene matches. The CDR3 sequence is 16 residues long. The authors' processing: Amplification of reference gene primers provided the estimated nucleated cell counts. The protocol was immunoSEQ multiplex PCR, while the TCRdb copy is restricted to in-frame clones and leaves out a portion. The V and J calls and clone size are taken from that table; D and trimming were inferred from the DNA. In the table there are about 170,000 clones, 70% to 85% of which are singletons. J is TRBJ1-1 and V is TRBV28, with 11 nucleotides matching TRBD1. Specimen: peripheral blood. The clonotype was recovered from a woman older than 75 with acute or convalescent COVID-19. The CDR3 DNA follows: TGTGCCAGCAGTAAACGGACAGGGGGCAGGAACACTGAAGCTTTCTTT. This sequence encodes CASSKRTGGRNTEAFF.